Described below is a single TCR beta chain sequence and its context. Its target is unknown. One junction end does not reproduce the germline sequence, and a read error may be involved. At the DNA level, this CDR3 is encoded by other sequences in the same sample as well. The CDR3 consists of 14 residues. Germline-derived CDR1 and CDR2 are SGHAT and FQNNGV. Assay used: immunoSEQ multiplex PCR; TCRdb lists only in-frame clones, some missing. Among around 50,000 clones listed, nearly 90% were seen once. These data come from a study of OX40 agonist ivuxolimab in advanced cancers. About the study: Patients were treated with ivuxolimab, an agonistic anti-OX40 (CD134) antibody. Dose-escalation patients suffered from hepatocellular carcinoma, melanoma, renal cell or head and neck cancer. Under the entry rules, prior anti-PD-1, anti-PD-L1 or anti-CTLA-4 therapy was allowed, and 40% had some.

Study outcomes and limitations: Researchers did not establish what antigens the expanded peripheral T cells target.

The chain recombines TRBV11-2 with TRBJ2-7, with 7 positions matching TRBD1. The sample in question was CD4+ or CD8+ T cells sorted from blood, obtained in a trial of the OX40 agonist ivuxolimab. This TCR derives from an adult with an advanced solid tumor such as melanoma, head and neck, liver or kidney cancer. The CDR3, as DNA: TGCGCCAGCAGCTTAGGACAGGTCTCCTACGAGCAGTACTTC. Amino acid sequence: CASSLGQVSYEQYF.